A single sample gave rise to the 28 T cell receptor beta chains below, sequenced in a study of shared clonotypes between healthy human individuals. Method: immunoSEQ multiplex PCR; TCRdb's copy keeps in-frame clones and lacks some. The table records about 2.3 million clones, over 85% of them present only once. The sample consisted of naive CD4+ T cells from PBMCs. Subset: CD45RA+ positively selected. These receptor sequences come from a man aged 18-30 years in good health. Some clones in this sample may be carry-over from other donors' samples.

V is TRBV5-4 and J is TRBJ2-3, with D maybe TRBD1 (6 bases). Germline V gene sequence: CDR1 SGHNT, CDR2 YYREEE (reference sequence). Trimming left V 2 bases short and J 0 bases short, with 10 bases between. There are 15 residues in the CDR3. The CDR3 nucleotides read TGTGCCAGCAGCTTAGACAGGTCCAGCACAGATACGCAGTATTTT. This codes for CASSLDRSSTDTQYF.

This chain joins TRBV7-3 and TRBJ2-5, with 11 bases identical to TRBD2. Trimming removed 4 bases from V and 3 bases from J; junction bases left unmatched: 4. CDR3 size: 15 residues. Germline CDR1 reads SGHTA; CDR2 reads FQGTGA. The DNA of the CDR3 is TGTGCCAGCAGCTCCCTGGGACTAGCGGAAGAGACCCAGTACTTC. As protein: CASSSLGLAEETQYF.

The chain carries TRBV5-1 and TRBJ2-7; 8 positions match TRBD1. Germline CDR1 is SGHRS and CDR2 is YFSETQ. This CDR3 is built from 13 residues. V lost 2 bases to trimming and J lost 6 bases; unmatched junction nucleotides: 4. The CDR3: CASSFQGAREQYF. CDR3 nucleotides: TGCGCCAGCAGCTTTCAGGGGGCACGCGAGCAGTACTTC.

The chain carries TRBV6-7 and TRBJ2-7, with a weak D call TRBD1 (6 bases). TRBV6-7 is an ORF; its function is uncertain. The V gene lost 7 bases and the J gene lost 0 bases, with 13 bases spanning the gap. This CDR3 region has 14 residues. In nucleotides, the CDR3 is TGTGCCAGCATTCTTGCGGACAGCTCCTACGAGCAGTACTTC. It encodes CASILADSSYEQYF.

The gene calls are TRBV6-5 and TRBJ2-1; D is unresolved. The length of the CDR3 is 13 residues. Deletions cut 2 bases from V and 5 bases from J, with 7 bases between. Germline CDR1 reads MNHEY; CDR2 reads SVGAGI. The DNA for the CDR3 is TGTGCCAGCAGTTACGGAGTTAACAATGAGCAGTTCTTC. Its translation is CASSYGVNNEQFF.

This clone was recorded only once. The J gene is TRBJ2-1, the V gene TRBV11-2, with 9 bases lining up with TRBD1. V shed 5 bases, J shed 6 bases, and the junction held 8 bases outside the gene matches. The germline CDR1 and CDR2 sequences are SGHAT and FQNNGV. The CDR3 extends over 15 amino acids. The CDR3 is CASSLLRDRVNEQFF. The CDR3 nucleotides read TGTGCCAGCAGCCTACTCCGGGACAGGGTCAATGAGCAGTTCTTC.

The chain joins TRBV5-1 to TRBJ1-3; D is uncertain. The V and J ends lost 4 bases and 0 bases respectively, with 14 bases between them. The length of the CDR3 is 16 residues. CDR1 is SGHRS and CDR2 is YFSETQ in the germline V gene. The CDR3 reads CASSHSQTTSGNTIYF. The DNA for the CDR3 is TGCGCCAGCAGCCATTCACAGACGACCTCTGGAAACACCATATATTTT.

CDR3 residues: CASSLRTLTYEQYF. DNA of the CDR3: TGTGCCAGCAGCTTGCGGACTTTAACCTACGAGCAGTACTTC. The chain has TRBV5-5 and TRBJ2-7, with D possibly TRBD2 on 5 matching bases. Per the germline V gene, CDR1 is SGHKS and CDR2 is YYEKEE (reference sequence). Trimming removed 1 base from V and 2 bases from J, with 10 bases in between. CDR3 length: 14 residues. Variable domain in full (rest from reference TRBV5-5 and TRBJ2-7): DAGVTQSPTHLIKTRGQQVTLRCSPISGHKSVSWYQQVLGQGPQFIFQYYEKEERGRGNFPDRFSARQFPNYSSELNVNALLLGDSALYLCASSLRTLTYEQYFGPGTRLTVT.

The gene calls are TRBV5-1 and TRBJ1-1; weak D call: TRBD1 (5 bases). V was pared by 4 bases and J by 7 bases, with 14 bases between. Germline CDR1 SGHRS, CDR2 YFSETQ. This CDR3 region has 13 residues. This CDR3 is CASSRIGDGEAFF. For the CDR3, the DNA is TGCGCCAGCAGCCGCATTGGGGACGGTGAAGCTTTCTTT.

In nucleotides, the CDR3 is TGTGCCTGGAATTGGGGGCTGGAGACCCAGTACTTC. Translation gives CAWNWGLETQYF. The V call is TRBV30, the J call TRBJ2-5, with a weak D call TRBD1 (6 bases). The V gene lost 4 bases and the J gene lost 5 bases, with 11 bases spanning the gap. CDR3 length: 12 amino acids. Germline loops: CDR1 GTSNPN, CDR2 SVGIG (reference sequence).

The chain is built from TRBV5-1 and TRBJ2-7; 14 nucleotides align to TRBD2. In germline, CDR1 is SGHRS, CDR2 YFSETQ. With V trimmed by 0 bases and J by 1 base, 3 bases remained unmatched. The CDR3 is 17 residues long. CDR3 in amino acids: CASSLGLAGGRSYEQYF. CDR3 bases: TGCGCCAGCAGCTTGGGACTAGCGGGAGGGCGGTCCTACGAGCAGTACTTC.

The gene calls are TRBV18 and TRBJ2-7; 11 positions agree with TRBD2. The CDR3 contains 14 residues. The V and J ends lost 5 bases and 5 bases, in that order; junction bases with no gene match: 5. Germline V CDR1 and CDR2: KGHSH, LQKENI. CDR3 residues: CASSVTSGNDEQYF. Written as DNA, the CDR3 is TGTGCCAGCTCAGTGACTAGCGGGAATGACGAGCAGTACTTC.

The chain combines TRBV5-1 with TRBJ2-5; D is perhaps TRBD2 (5 bases). V lost 2 bases, J lost 3 bases, and 11 bases lay in between. The CDR3 has 14 amino acids. CDR1 SGHRS and CDR2 YFSETQ come from the germline V gene. The CDR3 nucleotides read TGCGCCAGCAGCTTTTACACACTAGAAGAGACCCAGTACTTC. The encoded protein is CASSFYTLEETQYF.

The J gene is TRBJ1-1, the V gene TRBV10-3; perhaps TRBD1 as D (5 bases). Per the germline V gene, CDR1 is ENHRY and CDR2 is SYGVKD. The V end was cut by 7 bases, the J end by 1 base, with 13 bases between. This CDR3 is 14 amino acids long. Here the CDR3 DNA reads TGTGCCATCACCCGGGACGGAGGGAACACTGAAGCTTTCTTT. Residues: CAITRDGGNTEAFF.

This chain connects TRBV11-2 to TRBJ2-5; TRBD2 matches 9 bases. This CDR3 spans 15 amino acids. Germline assignment: CDR1 SGHAT and CDR2 FQNNGV. After removal of 5 bases from V and 4 bases from J, the junction contained 8 bases not matched to a gene. This CDR3 is CASSPPGLALETQYF. The CDR3 nucleotides read TGTGCCAGCAGCCCCCCGGGACTAGCTTTAGAGACCCAGTACTTC. Full variable domain (remainder filled in from reference TRBV11-2 and TRBJ2-5): EAGVAQSPRYKIIEKRQSVAFWCNPISGHATLYWYQQILGQGPKLLIQFQNNGVVDDSQLPKDRFSAERLKGVDSTLKIQPAKLEDSAVYLCASSPPGLALETQYFGPGTRLLVL.

The V gene is TRBV18, the J gene TRBJ2-1; D remains ambiguous. The CDR3 is made up of 12 amino acids. The V and J ends lost 5 bases and 4 bases respectively, with 6 bases between them. CDR1 is KGHSH, CDR2 LQKENI, per germline. CDR3 in DNA: TGTGCCAGCTCAGCGGAGTACAATGAGCAGTTCTTC. This encodes CASSAEYNEQFF.

The chain is built from TRBV19 and TRBJ2-5; 7 nucleotides align to TRBD1. Losses at the gene ends were 8 bases for V and 4 bases for J; bases not matched to a gene: 7. CDR3 size: 13 residues. Per germline, CDR1 LNHDA and CDR2 SQIVND (reference sequence). The DNA for the CDR3 is TGTGCCAGTGAAAGGAACAGGGGAGAGACCCAGTACTTC. This codes for CASERNRGETQYF.

The rearrangement links TRBV4-1 to TRBJ1-3; perhaps TRBD1 as D (6 bases). The CDR3 length is 18 residues. Germline assignment: CDR1 MGHRA and CDR2 YSYEKL. V was cut by 4 bases and J by 0 bases, with 19 bases left in between. The DNA for the CDR3 is TGCGCCAGCAGCCCCCGGTTTCGGGGGGCGAGCTCTGGAAACACCATATATTTT. Its translation: CASSPRFRGASSGNTIYF.

CDR3 bases: TGTGCCTGGAATTCCGGTCTTACTGAAGCTTTCTTT. Amino acid sequence: CAWNSGLTEAFF. The chain couples TRBV30 to TRBJ1-1; D gene ambiguous. Germline V gene sequence: CDR1 GTSNPN, CDR2 SVGIG (reference sequence). The CDR3 covers 12 residues. Between the trimmed V and J ends, which lost 4 bases and 5 bases, there was a span of 11 bases.

The V gene is TRBV7-6, the J gene TRBJ1-2; 8 positions match TRBD1. Trimming took 5 bases from V and 8 from J; bases not matched to a gene: 4. This CDR3 has 12 residues. The germline CDR1 and CDR2 sequences are SGHVS and FNYEAQ. CDR3 sequence reads: CASSPGQGGYTF. The CDR3 region has the DNA TGTGCCAGCAGCCCTGGACAGGGAGGCTACACCTTC.

The CDR3 coding sequence is TGTGCCAGCAGCGTGGGACAGGGAGGGTTCGTCTCCTACAATGAGCAGTTCTTC. It encodes CASSVGQGGFVSYNEQFF. The rearrangement uses TRBV9 and TRBJ2-1, with 9 positions matching TRBD1. CDR1 is SGDLS and CDR2 is YYNGEE in the germline V gene. The CDR3 runs to 18 residues. J gave up 0 bases and V 2 bases, and 9 bases lay outside the gene matches. Based on the CDR3 plus reference TRBV9 and TRBJ2-1, the full variable domain is DSGVTQTPKHLITATGQRVTLRCSPRSGDLSVYWYQQSLDQGLQFLIQYYNGEERAKGNILERFSAQQFPDLHSELNLSSLELGDSALYFCASSVGQGGFVSYNEQFFGPGTRLTVL.

The rearrangement joins TRBV5-4 to TRBJ2-7; D is undetermined. CDR3 length: 15 amino acids. CDR1 is SGHNT and CDR2 is YYREEE in the germline V gene (reference sequence). V gave up 3 bases and J gave up 6 bases, with 19 bases separating them. The CDR3, as DNA: TGTGCCAGCAGCTCGCGGACGGAAGACGTTGGCGAGCAGTACTTC. Amino acid sequence: CASSSRTEDVGEQYF.

J is TRBJ2-7 and V is TRBV7-2; D perhaps matches TRBD2 (5 bases). With 1 base removed from V and 6 bases from J, the gap between germline ends came to 13 bases. Germline V gene data show CDR1 as SGHTA and CDR2 as FQGNSA. This CDR3 region has 14 residues. DNA of the CDR3: TGTGCCAGCAGCTTAGTAGCGAACGTCGGCGAGCAGTACTTC. This codes for CASSLVANVGEQYF.

The chain combines TRBV5-8 with TRBJ1-4, with 7 nucleotides matching TRBD1. This CDR3 spans 16 amino acids. With 4 bases clipped from V and 3 bases from J, the junction kept 9 bases outside the gene matches. CDR1 is SGHTS and CDR2 is YDEGEE in the germline V gene. The chain's CDR3 is CASSPDRAAANEKLFF. In DNA, the CDR3 is TGTGCCAGCAGCCCTGACAGGGCGGCGGCTAATGAAAAACTGTTTTTT.

Worth noting for this clone: Other DNA sequences from this sample encode an identical CDR3 as well. J is TRBJ2-1 and V is TRBV5-1, with TRBD2 as a possible D gene (6 bases). V lost 0 bases and J 9 bases, leaving 10 bases between the germline ends. This CDR3 contains 13 residues. Germline loops: CDR1 SGHRS, CDR2 YFSETQ. CDR3 bases: TGCGCCAGCAGCTTGGTCGGGGGTGGTGAGCAGTTCTTC. It specifies CASSLVGGGEQFF.

V gene TRBV30 combines with J gene TRBJ2-3; 11 bases line up with TRBD2. After removal of 1 base from V and 1 base from J, the junction contained 7 bases not matched to a gene. The germline V gene encodes CDR1 GTSNPN and CDR2 SVGIG (reference sequence). This CDR3 has 17 amino acids. The CDR3 coding sequence is TGTGCCTGGAGTGCGCTGACTAGCGGGAAAGGCACAGATACGCAGTATTTT. Translating gives CAWSALTSGKGTDTQYF.

This chain uses TRBV6-1 with TRBJ2-7, with 7 nucleotides matching TRBD1. The CDR3 contains 14 residues. V shed 8 bases and J 3 bases; nucleotides not matched to a gene: 10. Germline loops: CDR1 MNHNS, CDR2 SASEGT. CDR3 residues: CASCGGQTYYEQYF. CDR3 in DNA: TGTGCCAGCTGTGGGGGACAGACTTACTACGAGCAGTACTTC.

J is TRBJ2-3 and V is TRBV6-5, with 7 bases fitting TRBD2. V shed 6 bases and J 9 bases; nucleotides not matched to a gene: 3. The germline CDR1 and CDR2 sequences are MNHEY and SVGAGI. The CDR3 runs 11 residues. The CDR3 DNA is TGTGCCAGCAGGGGGGGGGTAACGCAGTATTTT. Protein: CASRGGVTQYF.